Reported below is one TCR beta chain. Assay used: immunoSEQ multiplex PCR; TCRdb lists only in-frame clones, some missing. Of 50,000 to 70,000 clones in the sample, 91% were seen once. This entry is derived from a study of technical replicates of blood from a few donors. The receptor comes from a human donor in good health. Some clones in this sample may be carry-over from other donors' samples. Specimen: PBMCs.

Here the CDR3 DNA reads TGTGCCAGTAGTACGCCGGTTAGCAATCAGCCCCAGCATTTT. Translation: CASSTPVSNQPQHF. The chain recombines TRBV19 with TRBJ1-5; the D is unclear. The CDR3 loop spans 14 amino acids. V was trimmed by 4 bases and J by 0 bases, leaving 7 bases between them. Germline assignment: CDR1 LNHDA and CDR2 SQIVND (reference sequence).